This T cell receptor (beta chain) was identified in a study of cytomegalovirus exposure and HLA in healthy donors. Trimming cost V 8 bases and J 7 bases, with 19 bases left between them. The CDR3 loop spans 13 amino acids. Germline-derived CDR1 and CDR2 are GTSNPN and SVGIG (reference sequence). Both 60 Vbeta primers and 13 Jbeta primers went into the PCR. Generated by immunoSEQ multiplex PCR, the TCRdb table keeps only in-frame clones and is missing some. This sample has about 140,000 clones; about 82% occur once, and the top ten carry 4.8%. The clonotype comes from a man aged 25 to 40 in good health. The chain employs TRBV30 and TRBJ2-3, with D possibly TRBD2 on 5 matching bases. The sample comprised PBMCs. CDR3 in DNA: TGTGCCGCCACGTCGGGTCCGGGGTATACGCAGTATTTT. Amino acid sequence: CAATSGPGYTQYF.